These 14 T cell receptor beta chains originate from one sample sequenced in a study of blood T cell repertoires in COVID-19. Measured with immunoSEQ multiplex PCR; TCRdb has only the in-frame clones, and not every one. The table has fewer than 250,000 clones, over 75% seen once; the top ten hold 6% to 7.5%. Sequenced input: PBMCs or T cells enriched from blood (not recorded which). All receptors come from a woman in her forties with acute COVID-19.

CDR3 nucleotide sequence: TGTGCCAGCATTATACTAGCAAGCACAGATACGCAGTATTTT. It specifies CASIILASTDTQYF. The chain uses TRBV6-5 and TRBJ2-3, with a possible D match to TRBD2 (6 bases). This CDR3 spans 14 amino acids. In germline, CDR1 is MNHEY, CDR2 SVGAGI. Trimming left V 7 bases short and J 0 bases short, with 11 bases between.

The V and J genes are TRBV5-1 and TRBJ1-1; D is perhaps TRBD1 (6 bases). Trimming shortened V by 0 bases and J by 7 bases, and 13 bases separated the two germline ends. This CDR3 region has 14 residues. CDR1 and CDR2 (germline): SGHRS, YFSETQ. The CDR3 DNA reads as TGCGCCAGCAGCTTGGAGGGGACAAAGGGTGAAGCTTTCTTT. Protein sequence: CASSLEGTKGEAFF.

This clone was observed a few times. The chain recombines TRBV19 with TRBJ1-1; D is ambiguous. V lost 7 bases and J 6 bases, leaving 18 bases between the germline ends. CDR1 LNHDA and CDR2 SQIVND come from the germline V gene (reference sequence). CDR3 length: 14 amino acids. The CDR3 here is CASTRGPPISEAFF. In nucleotides, the CDR3 is TGTGCCAGTACCCGAGGTCCCCCGATTTCTGAAGCTTTCTTT.

This chain links TRBV11-2 with TRBJ1-5, with D maybe TRBD1 (5 bases). This CDR3 spans 15 amino acids. From germline, CDR1 is SGHAT and CDR2 FQNNGV. V shed 3 bases and J shed 6 bases, with 15 bases lying between them. The CDR3 DNA sequence: TGTGCCAGCAGCTTTACTCAGGGTCCGGGTCAGCCCCAGCATTTT. Amino acid sequence: CASSFTQGPGQPQHF.

This chain links TRBV6-5 with TRBJ2-7; a possible D gene is TRBD2 (6 bases). V gave up 7 bases and J gave up 0 bases, with 13 bases separating them. Germline-derived CDR1 and CDR2 are MNHEY and SVGAGI. The CDR3 consists of 14 residues. The CDR3 is CASTLAESSYEQYF. The CDR3 region has the DNA TGTGCCAGCACCTTAGCGGAAAGCTCCTACGAGCAGTACTTC.

CDR3 in amino acids: CASSLSSVGAVYNEQFF. The CDR3 DNA follows: TGTGCCAGCAGTTTATCATCAGTAGGGGCGGTCTACAATGAGCAGTTCTTC. The chain is built from TRBV27 and TRBJ2-1; possibly TRBD1 for D (5 bases). The V end lost 0 bases, the J end lost 3 bases, and 15 bases lay between the germline ends. Looked up from germline, CDR1 is MNHEY and CDR2 is SMNVEV (reference sequence). The CDR3 covers 17 residues.

The V gene is TRBV29-1, the J gene TRBJ2-7; 8 nucleotides line up with TRBD1. CDR1 SQVTM and CDR2 ANQGSEA come from the germline V gene. V lost 5 bases, J lost 4 bases, and 7 bases stayed unmatched. There are 13 residues in the CDR3. The CDR3 nucleotides are TGCAGCGTTTTGACAGGGGAAAGGTACGAGCAGTACTTC. This sequence encodes CSVLTGERYEQYF.

The chain links TRBV7-2 to TRBJ2-7, with TRBD2 identical over 7 bases. With V trimmed by 3 bases and J by 5 bases, 7 bases remained unmatched. The CDR3 is made up of 14 amino acids. The germline gives CDR1 SGHTA, CDR2 FQGNSA. The CDR3 DNA reads TGTGCCAGCAGCTTGGTGGGAGGGCCTGACGAGCAGTACTTC. This translates into CASSLVGGPDEQYF.

Worth noting for this clone: At one of its ends the junction is not consistent with the germline gene, which may arise from a read error. This chain connects TRBV7-7 to TRBJ2-5, with 7 bases matching TRBD2. Germline values: CDR1 SSHAT, CDR2 FNYEAQ (reference sequence). This CDR3 has 13 amino acids. The CDR3 nucleotides read TGTGCTAGCAGCCTTGGGGGAGGGGAGACCCAGTACTTC. Translation: CASSLGGGETQYF.

The chain combines TRBV10-1 with TRBJ1-3; D is undetermined. CDR3 length: 14 residues. The ends were cut back, 3 bases at V and 0 bases at J, with 6 bases in the middle. CDR1 and CDR2 from the germline V gene are WNHNN and SYGVQD (reference sequence). In DNA form, the CDR3 reads TGCGCCAGCAGTGATGGAGACTCTGGAAACACCATATATTTT. This encodes CASSDGDSGNTIYF.

The chain has TRBV27 and TRBJ1-1; no clear D. The germline gives CDR1 MNHEY, CDR2 SMNVEV (reference sequence). Trimming left V 7 bases short and J 1 base short, with 10 bases between. The CDR3 loop spans 13 amino acids. CDR3 in amino acids: CASNPGRNTEAFF. As DNA, the CDR3 is TGTGCCAGCAATCCCGGGAGGAACACTGAAGCTTTCTTT.

The rearrangement links TRBV10-3 to TRBJ1-5; 9 bases are shared with TRBD1. Germline V gives CDR1 ENHRY, CDR2 SYGVKD. The CDR3 length is 14 residues. Trimming cost V 4 bases and J 2 bases; bases outside gene matches: 0. CDR3 nucleotides: TGTGCCATCAGTGGACAGGGGGGCAATCAGCCCCAGCATTTT. Its protein is CAISGQGGNQPQHF.

This clone was observed a few times. This chain links TRBV28 with TRBJ1-2; possible D gene TRBD1, 6 bases. Germline V gene lookup returns CDR1 MDHEN and CDR2 SYDVKM. Trimming took off 4 bases at V and 6 bases at J, with 15 bases between the two ends. The CDR3 consists of 14 residues. DNA for the CDR3: TGTGCCAGCAGTTCTCCAGGGGCGTGGGATGGCTACACCTTC. Translated, it gives CASSSPGAWDGYTF.

The chain uses TRBV9 and TRBJ2-1; D not resolved. CDR1 and CDR2 from the germline V gene are SGDLS and YYNGEE. Trimming removed 0 bases at V and 6 bases at J, with 10 bases between. The CDR3 runs 14 residues. Written as DNA, the CDR3 is TGTGCCAGCAGCGTAGGGATAGCCGCCAATGAGCAGTTCTTC. Translated: CASSVGIAANEQFF.